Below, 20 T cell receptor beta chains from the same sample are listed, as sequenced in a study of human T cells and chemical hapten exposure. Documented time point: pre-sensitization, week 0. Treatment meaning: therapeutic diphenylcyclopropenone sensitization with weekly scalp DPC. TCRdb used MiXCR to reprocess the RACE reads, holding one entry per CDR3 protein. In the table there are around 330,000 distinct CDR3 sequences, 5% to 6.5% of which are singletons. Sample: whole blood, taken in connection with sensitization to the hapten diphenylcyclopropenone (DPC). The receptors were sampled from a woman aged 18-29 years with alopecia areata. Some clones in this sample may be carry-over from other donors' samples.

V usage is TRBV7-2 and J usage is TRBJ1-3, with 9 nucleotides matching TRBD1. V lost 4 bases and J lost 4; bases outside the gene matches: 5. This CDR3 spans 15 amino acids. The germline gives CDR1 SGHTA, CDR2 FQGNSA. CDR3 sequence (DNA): TGTGCCAGCAGCTCCCGGACAGGGGAAGGAAACACCATATATTTT. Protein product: CASSSRTGEGNTIYF. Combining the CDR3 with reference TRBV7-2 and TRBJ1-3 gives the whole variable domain GAGVSQSPSNKVTEKGKDVELRCDPISGHTALYWYRQSLGQGLEFLIYFQGNSAPDKSGLPSDRFSAERTGGSVSTLTIQRTQQEDSAVYLCASSSRTGEGNTIYFGEGSWLTVV.

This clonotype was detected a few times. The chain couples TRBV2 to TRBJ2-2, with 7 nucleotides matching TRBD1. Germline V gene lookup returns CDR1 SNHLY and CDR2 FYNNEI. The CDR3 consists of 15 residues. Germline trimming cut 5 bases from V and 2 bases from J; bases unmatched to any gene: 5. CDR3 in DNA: TGTGCCAGCAGTCGGGACAGCCCTAACACCGGGGAGCTGTTTTTT. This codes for CASSRDSPNTGELFF.

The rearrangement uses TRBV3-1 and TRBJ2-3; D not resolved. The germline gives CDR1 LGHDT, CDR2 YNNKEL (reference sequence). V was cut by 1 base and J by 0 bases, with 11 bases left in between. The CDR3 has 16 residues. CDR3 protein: CASSQGNGPSTDTQYF. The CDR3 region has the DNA TGTGCCAGCAGCCAAGGGAACGGACCTAGCACAGATACGCAGTATTTT.

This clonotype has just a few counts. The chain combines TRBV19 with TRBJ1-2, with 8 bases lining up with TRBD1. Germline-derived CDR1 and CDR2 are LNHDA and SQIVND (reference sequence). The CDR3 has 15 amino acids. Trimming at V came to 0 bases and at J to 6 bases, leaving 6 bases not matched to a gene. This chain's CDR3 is CASSIDGETGDGYTF. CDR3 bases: TGTGCCAGTAGTATAGATGGAGAGACAGGGGATGGCTACACCTTC.

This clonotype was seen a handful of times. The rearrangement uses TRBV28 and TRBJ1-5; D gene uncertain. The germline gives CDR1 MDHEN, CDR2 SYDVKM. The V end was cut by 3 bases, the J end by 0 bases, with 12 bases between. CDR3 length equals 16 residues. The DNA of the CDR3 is TGTGCCAGCAGTTTTTCACCCCCGAGTAGCAATCAGCCCCAGCATTTT. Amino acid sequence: CASSFSPPSSNQPQHF.

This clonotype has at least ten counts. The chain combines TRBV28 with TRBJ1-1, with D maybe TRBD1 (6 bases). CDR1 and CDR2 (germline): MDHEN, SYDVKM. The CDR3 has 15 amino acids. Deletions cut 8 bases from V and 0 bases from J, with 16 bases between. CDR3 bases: TGTGCCAGCCACCCCGCCGGACAGATGAACACTGAAGCTTTCTTT. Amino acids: CASHPAGQMNTEAFF.

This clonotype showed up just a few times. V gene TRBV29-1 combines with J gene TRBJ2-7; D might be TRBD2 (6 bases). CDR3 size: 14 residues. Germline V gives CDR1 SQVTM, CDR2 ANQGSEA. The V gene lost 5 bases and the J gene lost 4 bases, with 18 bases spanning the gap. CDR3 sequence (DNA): TGCAGCGTTACGTCCCCGGGGGAGTTTTACGAGCAGTACTTC. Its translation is CSVTSPGEFYEQYF.

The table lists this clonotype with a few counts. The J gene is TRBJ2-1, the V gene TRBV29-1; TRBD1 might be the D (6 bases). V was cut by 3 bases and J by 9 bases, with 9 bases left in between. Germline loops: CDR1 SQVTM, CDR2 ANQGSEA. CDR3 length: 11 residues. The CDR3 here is CSVERGGEQFF. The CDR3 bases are TGCAGCGTTGAGAGAGGGGGTGAGCAGTTCTTC.

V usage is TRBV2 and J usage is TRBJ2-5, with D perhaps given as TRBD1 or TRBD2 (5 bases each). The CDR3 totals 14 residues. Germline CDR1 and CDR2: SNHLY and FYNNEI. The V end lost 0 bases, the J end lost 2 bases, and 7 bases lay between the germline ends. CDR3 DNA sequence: TGTGCCAGCAGTGAAGCTTGGGGGCAAGAGACCCAGTACTTC. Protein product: CASSEAWGQETQYF.

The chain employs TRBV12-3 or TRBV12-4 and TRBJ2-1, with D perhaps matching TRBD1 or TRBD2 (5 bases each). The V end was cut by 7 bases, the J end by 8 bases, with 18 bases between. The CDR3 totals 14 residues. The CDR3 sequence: CASTGTLRGDEQFF. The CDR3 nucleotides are TGTGCCAGCACCGGGACCCTAAGAGGCGATGAGCAGTTCTTC.

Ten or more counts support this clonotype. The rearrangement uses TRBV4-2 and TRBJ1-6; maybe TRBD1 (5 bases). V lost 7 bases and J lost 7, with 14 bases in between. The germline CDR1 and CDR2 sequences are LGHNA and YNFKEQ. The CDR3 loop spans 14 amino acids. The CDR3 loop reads CASKFQGSNSPLHF. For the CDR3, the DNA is TGTGCCAGCAAATTTCAGGGTTCCAATTCACCCCTCCACTTT.

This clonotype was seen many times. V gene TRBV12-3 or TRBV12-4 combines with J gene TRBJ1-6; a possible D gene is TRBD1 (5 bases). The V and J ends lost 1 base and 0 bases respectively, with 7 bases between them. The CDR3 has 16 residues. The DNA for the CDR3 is TGTGCCAGCAGTTTAGGACAGCACTCCTATAATTCACCCCTCCACTTT. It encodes CASSLGQHSYNSPLHF.

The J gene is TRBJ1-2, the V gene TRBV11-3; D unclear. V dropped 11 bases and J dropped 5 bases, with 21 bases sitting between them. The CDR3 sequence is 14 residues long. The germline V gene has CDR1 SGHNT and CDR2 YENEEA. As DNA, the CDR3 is TGTGCCTTACCGAGGGCTCTAAGGAGATATGGCTACACCTTC. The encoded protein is CALPRALRRYGYTF.

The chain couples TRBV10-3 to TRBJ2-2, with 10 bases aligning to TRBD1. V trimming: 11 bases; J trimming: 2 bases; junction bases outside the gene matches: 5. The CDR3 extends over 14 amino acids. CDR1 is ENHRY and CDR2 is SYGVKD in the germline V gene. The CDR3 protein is CASRDRGNTGELFF. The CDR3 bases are TGTGCCTCCCGGGACAGGGGAAACACCGGGGAGCTGTTTTTT.

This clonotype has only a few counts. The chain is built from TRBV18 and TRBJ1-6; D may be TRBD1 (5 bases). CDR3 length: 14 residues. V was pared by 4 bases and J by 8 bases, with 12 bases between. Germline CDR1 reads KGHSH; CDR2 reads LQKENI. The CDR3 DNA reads TGTGCCAGCTCACTGATGGGGCTGGATTCACCCCTCCACTTT. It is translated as CASSLMGLDSPLHF.

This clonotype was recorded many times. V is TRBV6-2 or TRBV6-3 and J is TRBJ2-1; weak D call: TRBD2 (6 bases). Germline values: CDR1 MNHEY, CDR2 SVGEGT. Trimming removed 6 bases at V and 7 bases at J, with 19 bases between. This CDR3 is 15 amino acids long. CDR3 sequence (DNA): TGTGCCAGCAGACCCGATGGACGGGAGACAAATGAGCAGTTCTTC. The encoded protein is CASRPDGRETNEQFF.

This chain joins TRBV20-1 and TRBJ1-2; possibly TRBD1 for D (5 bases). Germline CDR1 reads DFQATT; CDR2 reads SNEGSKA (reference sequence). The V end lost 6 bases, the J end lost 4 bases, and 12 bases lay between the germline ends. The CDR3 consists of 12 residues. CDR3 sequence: CSAVGGGYGYTF. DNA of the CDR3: TGCAGTGCGGTCGGTGGGGGCTATGGCTACACCTTC.

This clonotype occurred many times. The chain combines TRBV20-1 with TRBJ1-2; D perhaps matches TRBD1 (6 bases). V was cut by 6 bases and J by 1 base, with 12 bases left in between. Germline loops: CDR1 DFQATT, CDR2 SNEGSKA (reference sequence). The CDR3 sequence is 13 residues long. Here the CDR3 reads CSAMDSVNYGYTF. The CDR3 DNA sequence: TGCAGTGCAATGGACAGCGTTAACTATGGCTACACCTTC.

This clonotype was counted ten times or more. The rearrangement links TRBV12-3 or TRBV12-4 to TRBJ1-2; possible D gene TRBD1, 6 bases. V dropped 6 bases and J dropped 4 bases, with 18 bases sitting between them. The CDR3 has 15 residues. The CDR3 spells CASREQGGGFYGYTF. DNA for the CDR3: TGTGCCAGCAGAGAACAGGGTGGGGGCTTCTATGGCTACACCTTC.

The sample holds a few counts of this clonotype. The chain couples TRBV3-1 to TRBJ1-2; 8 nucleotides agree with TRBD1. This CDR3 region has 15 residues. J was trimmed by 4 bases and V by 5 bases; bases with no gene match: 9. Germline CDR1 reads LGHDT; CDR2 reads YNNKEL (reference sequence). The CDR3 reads CASSGAAGGGYGYTF. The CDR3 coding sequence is TGTGCCAGCAGCGGAGCGGCAGGGGGCGGCTATGGCTACACCTTC.